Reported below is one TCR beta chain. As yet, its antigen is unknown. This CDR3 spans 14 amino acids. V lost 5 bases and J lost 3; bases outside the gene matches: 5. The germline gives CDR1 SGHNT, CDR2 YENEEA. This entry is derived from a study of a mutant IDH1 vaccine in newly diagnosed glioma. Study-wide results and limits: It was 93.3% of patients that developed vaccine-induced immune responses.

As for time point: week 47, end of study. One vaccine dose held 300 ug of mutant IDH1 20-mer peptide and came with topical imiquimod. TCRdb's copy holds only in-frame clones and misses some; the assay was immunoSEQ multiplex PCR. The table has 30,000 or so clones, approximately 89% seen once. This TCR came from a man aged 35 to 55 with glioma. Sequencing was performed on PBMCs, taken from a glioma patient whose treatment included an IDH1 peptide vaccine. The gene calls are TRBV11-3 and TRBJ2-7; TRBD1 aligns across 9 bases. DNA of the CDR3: TGTGCCAGCAGCCCTGGGACAGGGTTCTACGAGCAGTACTTC. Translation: CASSPGTGFYEQYF.